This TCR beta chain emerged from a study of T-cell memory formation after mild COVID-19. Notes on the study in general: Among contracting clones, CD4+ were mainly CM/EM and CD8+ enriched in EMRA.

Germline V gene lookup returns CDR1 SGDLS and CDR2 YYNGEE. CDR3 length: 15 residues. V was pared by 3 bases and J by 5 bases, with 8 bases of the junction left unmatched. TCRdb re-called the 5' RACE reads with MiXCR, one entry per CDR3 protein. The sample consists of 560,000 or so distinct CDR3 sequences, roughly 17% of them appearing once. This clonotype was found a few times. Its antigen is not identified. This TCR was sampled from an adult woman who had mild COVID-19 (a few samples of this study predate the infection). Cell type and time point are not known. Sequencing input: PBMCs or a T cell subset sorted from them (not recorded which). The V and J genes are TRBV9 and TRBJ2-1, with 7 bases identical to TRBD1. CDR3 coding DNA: TGTGCCAGCAGCGCCCGACAGGGCCCACACAATGAGCAGTTCTTC. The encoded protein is CASSARQGPHNEQFF.